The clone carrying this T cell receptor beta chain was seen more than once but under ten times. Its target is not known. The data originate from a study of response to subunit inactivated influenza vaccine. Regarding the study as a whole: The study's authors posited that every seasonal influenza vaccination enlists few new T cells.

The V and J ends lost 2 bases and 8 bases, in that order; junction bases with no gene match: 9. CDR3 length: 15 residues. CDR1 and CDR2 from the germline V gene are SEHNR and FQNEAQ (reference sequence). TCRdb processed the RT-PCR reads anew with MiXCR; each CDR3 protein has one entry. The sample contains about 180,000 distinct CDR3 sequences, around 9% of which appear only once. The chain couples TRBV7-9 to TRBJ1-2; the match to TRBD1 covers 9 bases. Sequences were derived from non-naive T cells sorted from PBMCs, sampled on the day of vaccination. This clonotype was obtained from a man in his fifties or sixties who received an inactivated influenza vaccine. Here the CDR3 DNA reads TGTGCCAGCAGCTTACACGGGACAGGGATAGGAGGCTACACCTTC. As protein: CASSLHGTGIGGYTF.